This TCR beta chain comes out of a study of CD8+ T cells in alopecia areata (dated by TCRdb to 2017 to 2018). General notes on the study: The treated patients, all with moderate-to-severe alopecia areata, were enrolled in an open-label pilot trial of oral tofacitinib given at 5 to 10 mg twice daily. Tofacitinib was given for 6 to 18 months, followed by 6 months of follow-up off drug to assess delayed response and recurrence. For the treated patients, the SALT score, which quantifies what percentage of scalp surface area is affected, served as the measure of disease severity. High-throughput TCRbeta sequencing was used to examine T cell clonal expansion in alopecia areata in both the C3H/HeJ mouse model and human patients. In humans, TCRbeta sequencing was performed on scalp tissue and on sorted CD4+ and CD8+ peripheral blood T cells from healthy controls and from patients with patchy or totalis/universalis alopecia areata. Biopsies were taken from tofacitinib-treated patients at baseline and at 4 and 24 weeks of treatment, and a later scalp biopsy was taken in several of the tofacitinib-treated patients. Clonality in the scalp was compared among normal scalp (n=4), patchy alopecia areata scalp (n=8), and alopecia totalis/universalis scalp (n=8). RNA came from the PAXgene miRNA kit for fixed scalp, the miRNeasy kit for PBMCs, and the RNeasy kit for mouse skin. TCRbeta CDR3 regions were amplified by immunoSEQ multiplex PCR using 35 Vbeta forward and 13 Jbeta reverse primers. Summary of the overall study and its limitations: Unlike mouse skin, which is dominated by gammadelta T cells, normal human skin has resident alphabeta T cells that are also sequenced, and this complicates analysis of the scalp TCR repertoire. Shared TCR sequences between patients were less evident than in mice, which may be partly attributable to HLA diversity in the patient population. Many expanded lesional clones were found to persist in scalp and blood during tofacitinib treatment, and relapse after treatment cessation may be partly explained by this persistence. Because the treated cohort was small and included a single nonresponder, larger studies are needed to assess links between baseline CD8+ expansion and response. Lesional scalp, especially in alopecia totalis/universalis, showed higher clonality and more expanded CD8+ clones than normal scalp, suggesting antigenic drive. Tofacitinib significantly lowered scalp clonality and the number of expanded CD8+ clones among the top 100 scalp clones.

V is pared back by 4 bases and J by 7 bases, with 15 bases lying between the germline termini. CDR1 SGHDT and CDR2 YYEEEE were looked up in the germline V gene. From its cysteine to its phenylalanine, the CDR3 spans 14 amino acids. Here the CDR3 DNA is all that survives: 42 bases in frame from base 1. Per the publication, the time point label means: 20 to 30 weeks on oral tofacitinib. Taken with the paper, the label for treatment or condition translates to: oral pan-JAK inhibitor, 5-10 mg twice daily. Lesional scalp punch biopsies and peripheral blood were obtained from alopecia areata patients. After PBMCs were isolated by density centrifugation and stained for CD3, CD4 and CD8, a FACSAria was used to sort CD4+ and CD8+ T cells. On this clone itself: The clone's antigen remains unknown. Per-base quality was not reported, and no clone a single base away is much larger than it.

The receptor library was made with the immunoSEQ multiplex PCR assay. To provide template for TCR sequencing, every sample had RNA extracted and reverse transcribed into cDNA. SuperScript III was used to make first-strand cDNA, primed with a 2:1 mix of oligo-dT and random hexamers. Amplification bias was assessed with a synthetic immune receptor repertoire, and residual bias was removed computationally. On the authors' methods: After raw reads were preprocessed to remove errors, the CDR3 was defined following IMGT conventions as running from the conserved cysteine to phenylalanine. Clonality was calculated as 1 minus Shannon entropy normalized by log2 of the number of productive unique TCRs. Whether each scalp clone was CD4 or CD8 was inferred by checking scalp TCRbeta sequences against the CD4 and CD8 repertoires from sorted blood. Drawn from immuneACCESS, this table holds only the in-frame rearrangements with V and J called that TCRdb kept. Clones are partly lost; checked studies trace under half to an unresolved V gene and leave the rest unexplained. The V and J calls and clone size come from that table; D and trimming were worked out from the DNA. This sample has under 350,000 clones in its table, and roughly 64% of those were observed once. The top ten clones comprise about 1.8% of the sample.

Sample: CD4+ T cells sorted from blood, taken at week 24, from a patient treated with tofacitinib. The chain is made from TRBV5-6 and TRBJ1-5; the best D guess is TRBD1, with 5 bases matching. This TCR came from a human donor with alopecia areata. The CDR3 here reads CASSHRQINQPQHF. The DNA is TGTGCCAGCAGCCATAGACAGATCAACCAGCCCCAGCATTTT.